This TCR beta chain came from a study of blood T cells in healthy people across ages. The wider study: Using template switching, researchers captured about one barcoded beta molecule for each two T cells. Findings and limits, study-wide: Roughly linear age-related decline in beta diversity appeared, significant by age about 40.

Using a J-beta primer mix together with a sample-barcoded 5' primer, a second PCR was run for roughly 7 to 12 cycles. Carrying 12 random nucleotides, a template-switch adaptor labeled each individual cDNA molecule. MiXCR, run by TCRdb on the 5' RACE reads, gives a single entry per CDR3 protein. The sample records around 1,700,000 distinct CDR3 sequences, 28% being singletons. Losses at the gene ends were 1 base for V and 5 bases for J; bases not matched to a gene: 8. Germline CDR1 reads SGHTA; CDR2 reads FQGNSA. The CDR3 is made up of 16 amino acids. The sample holds many counts of this clonotype. Its antigen remains unknown.

Sample: blood. J is TRBJ2-7 and V is TRBV7-2; TRBD1 matches 10 bases. The clonotype originates from a woman aged 25 to 45 in good health. Here the CDR3 reads CASSLVGTGVGNEQYF. DNA of the CDR3: TGTGCCAGCAGCTTAGTGGGGACAGGGGTGGGCAACGAGCAGTACTTC.